This TCR beta chain was identified in a study of identical twins (dated by TCRdb to 2016 to 2017). As for the study more broadly: To test whether fetal clonotypes persist, the study used deep sequencing on TCR alpha and beta repertoires from monozygotic twins, unrelated adults of various ages, and cord blood. To rule out contamination, replicate twin experiments were performed at different times with different library preparation protocols.

This clonotype was seen a few times. There is no known antigen for this receptor. Qualities for individual bases were not recorded, and no much larger clone is one base off. General conclusions and limits of the study: Recombination models systematically underestimated out-of-frame TCR alpha sharing in monozygotic twins but agreed with sharing between unrelated individuals. Because the same donors could not be followed over many years, conclusions were based on cross-sectional statistical analysis. Out-of-frame TCR alpha sequences shared between twins showed an excess of low generation-probability sequences compared with coincidental sharing between unrelated individuals. Zero-insertion analyses could be partly confounded by invariant T cells such as MAIT and iNKT, though diverse VJ usage argued against such confounding for most clonotypes. Fewer insertions were carried by abundant cord blood beta clonotypes; a weaker similar trend was observed in young adult naive repertoires, while no such trend was observed in memory repertoires. A weaker excess of twin sharing was found in beta out-of-frame sequences because the signal-to-noise ratio was lowered by fewer shared sequences.

The library relied on 5' RACE. Sequencing was carried out with an Illumina HiSeq 2000. A universal primer binding site was added through template switching, and the final cDNA carried a unique molecular identifier so that TCR cDNA molecules could be counted accurately. Specific primers in the conserved constant-segment region were used to synthesize first-strand cDNA for the TCR alpha and beta chains. To control for contamination, each cDNA library was double barcoded with a SMART-Mk sample barcode plus Illumina barcodes. TruSeq adapter sequences, together with Illumina sample barcodes, were added in two successive PCR steps. The Illumina HiSeq platform was used with custom primers to sequence TCR alpha and beta cDNA libraries. In the authors' own workflow: Unique molecular identifiers were extracted from raw reads with MiGEC, and CDR3 positions were determined with MiXCR. Recombination models were inferred per individual with the repgenHMM and IGoR tools using an EM algorithm. Shared clonotypes were analyzed with the tcR package in R, and sharing was normalized by the product of cloneset sizes. To study raw recombination free of thymic and clonal selection effects, out-of-frame nonproductive sequences were analyzed. Through fastp at Q25 and MiXCR, TCRdb rebuilt clones from the public reads, retaining in-frame beta chains. Here each entry gathers all rows of one CDR3 protein and keeps the most common genes and DNA. The V and J calls here are based on TCRdb, not the publication. In all, the sample holds 550,000 to 700,000 distinct CDR3 sequences, and more than 9% of those were seen once. Around 3% of the sample comes from the top ten.

CDR3 length: 18 amino acids, cysteine to phenylalanine. Left in the record is the CDR3 DNA by itself, 54 bases read in frame from the first base. CDR1 and CDR2 were assigned from the germline V gene (reference sequence) as DFQATT and SNEGSKA. All donors were healthy Caucasians. The twin cohort comprised three pairs of female monozygotic twins, all aged about 18 to 29 years. Peripheral blood mononuclear cells were the source from which RNA for the TCR libraries was isolated. The sample was also reused in another study, on yellow fever vaccine responses in identical twins. As the second publication notes: The T cell response to vaccination in identical twins was reported by the authors to appear partly convergent and partly personalized. The study precisely tracked vaccine-responding T cell clones in identical twins.

The origin of this receptor is a woman between 18 and 30 years old in good health. The rearranged chain carries TRBV20-1 and TRBJ2-3; 16 middle bases align to TRBD2. Sample: PBMCs. The CDR3 sequence is CRDTGTSGGALETDTQYF. The DNA sequence follows: TGCAGAGATACCGGGACTAGCGGGGGGGCCCTGGAGACAGATACGCAGTATTTT.